This T cell receptor beta chain was captured by sequencing in a study of control samples from healthy donors and cancer patients. This clone was counted a few times. Between the trimmed V and J ends, which lost 5 bases and 7 bases, there was a span of 15 bases. CDR1 LNHDA and CDR2 SQIVND come from the germline V gene (reference sequence). The CDR3 sequence is 13 residues long. Sequencing used immunoSEQ multiplex PCR; TCRdb keeps in-frame clones, though not all of them. This repertoire shows 96,000 or so clones, just over 90% found once; its top ten account for about 7.3%. This chain connects TRBV19 to TRBJ2-7, with a tentative D call TRBD1 (6 bases). The receptor comes from a man aged 18-30 years in good health. The specimen was blood. CDR3: CASSSGVGGEQYF. CDR3 in DNA: TGTGCCAGTAGTTCCGGTGTAGGGGGTGAGCAGTACTTC.